This T cell receptor (beta chain) was identified in a study of shared clonotypes between healthy human individuals. This CDR3 spans 12 amino acids. V was pared by 7 bases and J by 5 bases, with 1 base of the junction left unmatched. The germline V gene encodes CDR1 SNHLY and CDR2 FYNNEI. Generated by immunoSEQ multiplex PCR, the TCRdb table keeps only in-frame clones and is missing some. The sample contains about 2.4 million clones, over 85% of which appear only once. This sequence originates from a man younger than 35 in good health. The chain couples TRBV2 to TRBJ2-1; TRBD1 matches at 8 bases. Sequencing was carried out using naive CD4+ T cells sorted from blood. The subset here: CD45RA+ positively selected. The CDR3 nucleotides are TGTGCCAGCAAGGACAGGGACAATGAGCAGTTCTTC. Translation: CASKDRDNEQFF.